What follows is one T cell receptor beta chain and its context. Produced via immunoSEQ multiplex PCR; TCRdb's table is partial and in-frame only. The sample lists around 56,000 clones; about nine tenths were seen once. The data derive from a study of T cell changes during pregnancy in multiple sclerosis. CDR3 length: 14 residues. With 2 bases removed from V and 3 bases from J, the gap between germline ends came to 8 bases. Germline V gene sequence: CDR1 MNHEY, CDR2 SVGAGI. The rearrangement uses TRBV6-5 and TRBJ2-1; tentative D call: TRBD2 (6 bases). The TCR originated in a female donor in good health, enrolled as a control in a pregnancy study. Sequences were derived from peripheral blood, sampled in the first trimester of pregnancy. CDR3 in amino acids: CASSYVEGYNEQFF. The DNA of the CDR3 is TGTGCCAGCAGTTACGTGGAGGGCTACAATGAGCAGTTCTTC.